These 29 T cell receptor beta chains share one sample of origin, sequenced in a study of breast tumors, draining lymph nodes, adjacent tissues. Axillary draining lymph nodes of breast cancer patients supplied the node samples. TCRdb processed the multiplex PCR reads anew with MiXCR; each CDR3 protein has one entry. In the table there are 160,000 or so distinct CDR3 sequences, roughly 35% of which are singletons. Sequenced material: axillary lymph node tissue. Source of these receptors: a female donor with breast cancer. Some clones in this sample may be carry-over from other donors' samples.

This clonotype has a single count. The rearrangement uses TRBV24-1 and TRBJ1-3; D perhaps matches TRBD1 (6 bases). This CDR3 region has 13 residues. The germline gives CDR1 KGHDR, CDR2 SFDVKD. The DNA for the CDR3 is TGTGCTTCCACAGGCAGGGGTGGAAACACCATATATTTT. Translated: CASTGRGGNTIYF.

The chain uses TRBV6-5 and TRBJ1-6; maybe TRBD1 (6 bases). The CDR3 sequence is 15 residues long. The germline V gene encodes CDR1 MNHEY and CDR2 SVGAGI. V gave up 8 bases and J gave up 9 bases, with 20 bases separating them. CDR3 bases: TGTGCCAGCGGACACAACAGGGAAGTAGGTTCACCCCTCCACTTT. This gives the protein CASGHNREVGSPLHF.

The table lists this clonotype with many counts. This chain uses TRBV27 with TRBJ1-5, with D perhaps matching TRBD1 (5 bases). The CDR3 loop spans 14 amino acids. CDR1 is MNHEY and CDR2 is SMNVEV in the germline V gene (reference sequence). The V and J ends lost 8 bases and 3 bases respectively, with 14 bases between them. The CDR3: CASSLGGNNQPQHF. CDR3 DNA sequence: TGTGCCAGCTCCCTGGGGGGTAACAATCAGCCCCAGCATTTT.

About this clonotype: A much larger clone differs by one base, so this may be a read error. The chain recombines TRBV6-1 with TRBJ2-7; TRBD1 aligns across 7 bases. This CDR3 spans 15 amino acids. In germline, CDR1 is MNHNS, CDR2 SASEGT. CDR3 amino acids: CASSAQGTAPYEQCF. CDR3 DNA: TGTGCCAGCAGTGCTCAAGGGACAGCTCCCTACGAGCAGTGCTTC.

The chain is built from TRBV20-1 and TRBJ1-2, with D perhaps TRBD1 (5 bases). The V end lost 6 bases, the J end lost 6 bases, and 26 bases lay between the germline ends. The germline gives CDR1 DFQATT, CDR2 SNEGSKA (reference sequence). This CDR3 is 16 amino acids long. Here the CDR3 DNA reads TGCAGTGCCCCCCCGGGGCACAGCAGACCTTACCATGGCTACACCTTC. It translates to CSAPPGHSRPYHGYTF.

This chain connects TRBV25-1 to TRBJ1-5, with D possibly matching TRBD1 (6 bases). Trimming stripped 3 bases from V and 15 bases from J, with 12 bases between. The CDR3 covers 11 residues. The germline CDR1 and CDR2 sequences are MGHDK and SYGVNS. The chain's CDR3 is CASSEGDTRHF. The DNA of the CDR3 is TGTGCCAGCAGTGAGGGGGACACTCGGCATTTT.

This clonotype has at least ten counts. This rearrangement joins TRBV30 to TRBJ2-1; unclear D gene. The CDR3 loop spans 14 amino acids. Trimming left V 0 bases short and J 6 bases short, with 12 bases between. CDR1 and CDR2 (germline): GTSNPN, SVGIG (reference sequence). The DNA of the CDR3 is TGTGCCTGGAGTGTCGGTTACACGGGCAATGAGCAGTTCTTC. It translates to CAWSVGYTGNEQFF.

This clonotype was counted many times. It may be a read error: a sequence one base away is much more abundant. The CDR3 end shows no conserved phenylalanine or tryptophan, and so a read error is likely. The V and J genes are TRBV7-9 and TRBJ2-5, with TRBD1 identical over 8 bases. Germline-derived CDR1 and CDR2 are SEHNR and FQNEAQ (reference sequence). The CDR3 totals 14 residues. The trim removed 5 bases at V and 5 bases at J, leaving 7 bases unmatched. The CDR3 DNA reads TGTGCCAGCAGCCCACGACAGGGGACGGAGACCCAGTACCTC. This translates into CASSPRQGTETQYL.

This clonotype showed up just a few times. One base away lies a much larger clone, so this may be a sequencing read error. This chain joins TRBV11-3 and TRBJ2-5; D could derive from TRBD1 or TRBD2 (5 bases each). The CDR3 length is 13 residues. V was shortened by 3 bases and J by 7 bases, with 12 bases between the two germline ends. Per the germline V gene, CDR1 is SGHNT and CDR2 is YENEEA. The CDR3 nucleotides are TGTGCCAGCAGCTTTGGGCAGGGAGCGACCCAGTACTTC. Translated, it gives CASSFGQGATQYF.

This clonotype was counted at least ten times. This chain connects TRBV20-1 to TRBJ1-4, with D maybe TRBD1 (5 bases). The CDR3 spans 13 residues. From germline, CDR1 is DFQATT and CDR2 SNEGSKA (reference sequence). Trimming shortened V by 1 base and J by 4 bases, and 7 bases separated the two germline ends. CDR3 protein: CSARGQHNEKLFF. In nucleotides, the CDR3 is TGCAGTGCTAGAGGACAGCATAATGAAAAACTGTTTTTT.

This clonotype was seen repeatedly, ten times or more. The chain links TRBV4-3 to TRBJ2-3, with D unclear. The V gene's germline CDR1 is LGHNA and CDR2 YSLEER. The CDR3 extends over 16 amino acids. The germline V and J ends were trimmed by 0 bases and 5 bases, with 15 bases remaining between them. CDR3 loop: CASSQEPVGSGDTQYF. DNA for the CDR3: TGCGCCAGCAGCCAAGAACCGGTAGGGTCGGGAGATACGCAGTATTTT.

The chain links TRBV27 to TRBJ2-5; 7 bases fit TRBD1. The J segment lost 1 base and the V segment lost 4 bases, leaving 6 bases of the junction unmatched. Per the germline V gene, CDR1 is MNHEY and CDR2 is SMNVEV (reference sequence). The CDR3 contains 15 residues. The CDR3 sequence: CASSSLGQPQETQYF. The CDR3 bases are TGTGCCAGCAGTTCATTGGGACAGCCCCAAGAGACCCAGTACTTC.

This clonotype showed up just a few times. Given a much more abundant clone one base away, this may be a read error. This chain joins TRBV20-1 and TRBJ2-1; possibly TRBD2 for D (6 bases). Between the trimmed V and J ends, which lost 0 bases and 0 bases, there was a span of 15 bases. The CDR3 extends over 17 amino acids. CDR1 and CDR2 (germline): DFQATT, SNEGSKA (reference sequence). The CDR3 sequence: CSARDPLALTSYNEQFF. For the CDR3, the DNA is TGCAGTGCTAGAGACCCCCTAGCGTTGACCTCCTACAATGAGCAGTTCTTC.

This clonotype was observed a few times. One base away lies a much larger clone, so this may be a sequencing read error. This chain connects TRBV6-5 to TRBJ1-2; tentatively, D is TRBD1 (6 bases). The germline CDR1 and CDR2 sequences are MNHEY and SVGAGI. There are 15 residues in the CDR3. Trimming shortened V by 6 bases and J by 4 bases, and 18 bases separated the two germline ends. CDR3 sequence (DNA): TGTGCCAGCAGGCAAGGGGGGGCCAGGAGCTATGGCTACACCTTC. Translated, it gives CASRQGGARSYGYTF.

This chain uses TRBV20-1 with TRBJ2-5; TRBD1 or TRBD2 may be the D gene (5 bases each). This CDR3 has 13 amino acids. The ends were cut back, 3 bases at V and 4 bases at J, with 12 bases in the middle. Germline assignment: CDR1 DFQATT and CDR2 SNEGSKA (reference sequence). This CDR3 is CSARGDSGETQYF. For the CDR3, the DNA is TGCAGTGCTAGGGGCGACAGCGGAGAGACCCAGTACTTC.

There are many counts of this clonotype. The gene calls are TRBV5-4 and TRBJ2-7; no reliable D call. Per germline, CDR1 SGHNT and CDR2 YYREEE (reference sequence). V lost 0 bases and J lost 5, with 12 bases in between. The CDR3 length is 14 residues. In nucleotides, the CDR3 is TGTGCCAGCAGCTTGGAACTAAAGGGTGACGAGCAGTACTTC. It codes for CASSLELKGDEQYF.

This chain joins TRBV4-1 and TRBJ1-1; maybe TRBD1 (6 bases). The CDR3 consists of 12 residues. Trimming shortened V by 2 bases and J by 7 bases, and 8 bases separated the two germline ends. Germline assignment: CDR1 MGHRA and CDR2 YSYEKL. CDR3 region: CASSQPQGEAFF. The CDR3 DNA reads TGCGCCAGCAGCCAACCACAGGGTGAAGCTTTCTTT.

The CDR3 sequence is CASSVTGVGTEAFF. Written as DNA, the CDR3 is TGTGCCAGCAGTGTAACAGGGGTGGGAACTGAAGCTTTCTTT. The chain carries TRBV12-3 or TRBV12-4 and TRBJ1-1; 7 nucleotides match TRBD1. The CDR3 extends over 14 amino acids. J was trimmed by 5 bases and V by 5 bases; bases with no gene match: 8.

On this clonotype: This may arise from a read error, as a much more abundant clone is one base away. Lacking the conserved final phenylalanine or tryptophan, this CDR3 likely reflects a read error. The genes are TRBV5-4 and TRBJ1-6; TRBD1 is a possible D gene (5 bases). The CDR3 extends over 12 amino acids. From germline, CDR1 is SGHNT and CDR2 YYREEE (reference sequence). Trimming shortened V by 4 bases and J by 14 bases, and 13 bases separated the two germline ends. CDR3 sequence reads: CASSRRGESLHS. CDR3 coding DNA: TGTGCCAGCAGCCGACGGGGGGAGTCCCTCCACTCT.

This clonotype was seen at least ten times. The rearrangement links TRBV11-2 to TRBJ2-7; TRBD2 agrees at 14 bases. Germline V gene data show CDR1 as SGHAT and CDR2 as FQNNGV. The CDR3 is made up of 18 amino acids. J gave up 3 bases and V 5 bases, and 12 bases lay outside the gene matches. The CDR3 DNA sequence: TGTGCCAGCAGCGCGGGACTAGCGGGAGAACTCCCCTACTACGAGCAGTACTTC. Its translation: CASSAGLAGELPYYEQYF.

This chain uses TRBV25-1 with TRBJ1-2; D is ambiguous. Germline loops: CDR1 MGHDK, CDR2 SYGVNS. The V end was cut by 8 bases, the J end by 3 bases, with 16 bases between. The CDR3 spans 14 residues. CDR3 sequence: CASLDGEGDYGYTF. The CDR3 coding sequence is TGTGCCAGCTTAGATGGGGAGGGAGACTATGGCTACACCTTC.

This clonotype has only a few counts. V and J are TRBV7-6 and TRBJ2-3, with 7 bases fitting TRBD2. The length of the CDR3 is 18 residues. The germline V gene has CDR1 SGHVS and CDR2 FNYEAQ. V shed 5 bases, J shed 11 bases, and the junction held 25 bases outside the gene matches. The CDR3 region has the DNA TGTGCCAGCAGCCGCAGTGAGACTAGCAAAGCCTCCTACAATGAGCAGTATTTT. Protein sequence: CASSRSETSKASYNEQYF.

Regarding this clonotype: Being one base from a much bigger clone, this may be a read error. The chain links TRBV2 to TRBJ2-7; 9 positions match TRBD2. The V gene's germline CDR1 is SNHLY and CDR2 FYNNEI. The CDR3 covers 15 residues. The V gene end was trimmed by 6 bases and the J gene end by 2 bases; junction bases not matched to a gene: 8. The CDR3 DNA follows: TGTGCCAGCAGGGGACTCGGCGGGGGGGCCTACGAGCAGTACTTC. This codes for CASRGLGGGAYEQYF.

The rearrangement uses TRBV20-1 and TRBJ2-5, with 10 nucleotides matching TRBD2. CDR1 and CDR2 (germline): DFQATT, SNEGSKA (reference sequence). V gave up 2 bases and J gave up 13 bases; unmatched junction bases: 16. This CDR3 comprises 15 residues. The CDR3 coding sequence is TGCAGTGCTAGACCACCCAAGGGGGAAGCGGGAGGGGGGTACTTC. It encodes CSARPPKGEAGGGYF.

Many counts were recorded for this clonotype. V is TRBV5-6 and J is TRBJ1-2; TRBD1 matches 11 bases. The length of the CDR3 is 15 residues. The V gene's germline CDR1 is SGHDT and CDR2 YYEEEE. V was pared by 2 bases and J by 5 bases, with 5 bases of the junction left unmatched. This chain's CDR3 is CASSFPGQGVYGYTF. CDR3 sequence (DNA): TGTGCCAGCAGCTTTCCGGGACAGGGGGTTTATGGCTACACCTTC.

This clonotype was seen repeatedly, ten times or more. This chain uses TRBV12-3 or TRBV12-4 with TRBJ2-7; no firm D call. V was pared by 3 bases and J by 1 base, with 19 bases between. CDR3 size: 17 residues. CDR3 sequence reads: CASSFGRRSVRSYEQYF. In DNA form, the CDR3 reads TGTGCCAGCAGTTTCGGGCGTAGGAGCGTTCGTTCCTACGAGCAGTACTTC.

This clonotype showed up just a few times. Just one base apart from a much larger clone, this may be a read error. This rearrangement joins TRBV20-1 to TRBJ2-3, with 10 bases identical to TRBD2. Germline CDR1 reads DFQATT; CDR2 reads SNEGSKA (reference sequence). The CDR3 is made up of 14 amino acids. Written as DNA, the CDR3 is TGCAGTGCTGCTAGCGGGAGATCTGTAGATATGCAGTATTTT. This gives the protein CSAASGRSVDMQYF.

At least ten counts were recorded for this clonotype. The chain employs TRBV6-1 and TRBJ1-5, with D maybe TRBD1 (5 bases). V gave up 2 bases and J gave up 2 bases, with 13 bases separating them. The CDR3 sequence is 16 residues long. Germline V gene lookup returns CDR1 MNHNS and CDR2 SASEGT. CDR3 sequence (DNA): TGTGCCAGCAGTGAACCCGGGGGGACGGGCAATCAGCCCCAGCATTTT. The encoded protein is CASSEPGGTGNQPQHF.

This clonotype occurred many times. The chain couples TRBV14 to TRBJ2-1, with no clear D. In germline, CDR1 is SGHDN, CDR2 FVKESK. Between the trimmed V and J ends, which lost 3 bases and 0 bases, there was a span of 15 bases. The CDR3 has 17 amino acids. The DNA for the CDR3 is TGTGCCAGCAGCCACACTAAACGGCAGAGCTCCTACAATGAGCAGTTCTTC. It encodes CASSHTKRQSSYNEQFF.